This TCR beta chain was sequenced during a study of PD-L1 blockade in urothelial cancer. At the level of the study: Atezolizumab 1,200 mg was given intravenously every 3 weeks, starting 2014.

Data came from immunoSEQ multiplex PCR; TCRdb stores just in-frame clones and leaves some out. Among 75,000 to 100,000 clones listed, approximately 87% were seen once. Stated time point: peripheral blood 6 weeks after treatment start. Trimming cost V 6 bases and J 8 bases, with 17 bases left between them. In germline, CDR1 is KGHSH, CDR2 LQKENI. This CDR3 has 14 amino acids. The source of this sequence is a man between 65 and 85 years old with urothelial cancer. The specimen was PBMCs, collected around atezolizumab (anti-PD-L1) treatment. The chain recombines TRBV18 with TRBJ2-1; tentative D call: TRBD1 (6 bases). The CDR3 DNA reads as TGTGCCAGCTCTCAGTCCACAGGGATCCATGAGCAGTTCTTC. This encodes CASSQSTGIHEQFF.